Below are 9 T cell receptor beta chains sequenced from a single sample in a study of T cells in Graves' hyperthyroidism and ophthalmopathy. Amplified regions were TCR beta CDR3 sequences from RNA transcripts. The TCR CDR3 was amplified in a first-round RT-PCR using the HTBI primer set. One entry per CDR3 protein results from TCRdb running MiXCR on the multiplex PCR reads. Of under 350,000 distinct CDR3 sequences in the sample, about 13% were seen once. Sequenced sample: blood. These receptors came from a woman aged 40 to 50 with Graves' ophthalmopathy.

The chain employs TRBV19 and TRBJ1-1, with unresolved D. The germline V gene has CDR1 LNHDA and CDR2 SQIVND (reference sequence). Trimming shortened V by 5 bases and J by 4 bases, and 14 bases separated the two germline ends. The length of the CDR3 is 14 residues. Written as DNA, the CDR3 is TGTGCCAGTAGTTGGGGAGAAGGAGGCACTGAAGCTTTCTTT. It encodes CASSWGEGGTEAFF.

The chain employs TRBV28 and TRBJ2-2; D possibly uses TRBD1 or TRBD2 (5 bases each). The CDR3 is 18 residues long. The V end was cut by 1 base, the J end by 5 bases, with 20 bases between. Germline assignment: CDR1 MDHEN and CDR2 SYDVKM. The chain's CDR3 is CASSLLRTKRSWTGELFF. The DNA for the CDR3 is TGTGCCAGCAGTTTATTACGGACAAAGCGGTCCTGGACCGGGGAGCTGTTTTTT.

This clonotype appeared a few times. The chain uses TRBV27 and TRBJ2-1, with D unresolved. CDR1 MNHEY and CDR2 SMNVEV come from the germline V gene (reference sequence). V lost 2 bases and J 3 bases, leaving 14 bases between the germline ends. The CDR3 is 16 amino acids. The CDR3 protein is CASSLEGAGRYNEQFF. The CDR3 nucleotides read TGTGCCAGCAGTTTAGAAGGCGCAGGCCGCTACAATGAGCAGTTCTTC.

This clonotype was found a few times. This chain uses TRBV3-1 with TRBJ2-1; D gene ambiguous. Deletions cut 4 bases from V and 15 bases from J, with 19 bases between. The germline gives CDR1 LGHDT, CDR2 YNNKEL (reference sequence). CDR3 length equals 13 residues. Written as DNA, the CDR3 is TGTGCCAGCAGCCGACGACCGACGGGTCAAACGTTCTTC. Encoded protein: CASSRRPTGQTFF.

V and J are TRBV27 and TRBJ2-1; TRBD2 matches 9 bases. The trim removed 6 bases at V and 5 bases at J, leaving 11 bases unmatched. The CDR3 is 16 amino acids. Germline CDR1 is MNHEY and CDR2 is SMNVEV (reference sequence). The CDR3 DNA follows: TGTGCCAGCAGGCCCTACGCGGGGGGGAAGAACAATGAGCAGTTCTTC. This encodes CASRPYAGGKNNEQFF.

The chain joins TRBV20-1 to TRBJ1-1; 8 bases agree with TRBD1. Germline loops: CDR1 DFQATT, CDR2 SNEGSKA (reference sequence). The length of the CDR3 is 16 residues. The junction had 12 bases not matched to a gene; V was cut back by 2 bases and J by 4 bases. The CDR3 loop reads CSARPRGRYGGTEAFF. The CDR3 DNA reads as TGCAGTGCTAGACCCAGGGGGCGTTATGGGGGCACTGAAGCTTTCTTT.

The J gene is TRBJ2-5, the V gene TRBV7-9; D may correspond to TRBD1 or TRBD2 (5 bases each). CDR1 is SEHNR, CDR2 FQNEAQ, per germline (reference sequence). V lost 4 bases and J 2 bases, leaving 11 bases between the germline ends. This CDR3 spans 14 amino acids. CDR3 protein: CASSSEGSQETQYF. The CDR3 DNA follows: TGTGCCAGCAGCTCAGAGGGGTCTCAAGAGACCCAGTACTTC.

This clonotype was observed at least ten times. The gene calls are TRBV12-3 or TRBV12-4 and TRBJ2-7; 10 positions agree with TRBD1. Unmatched junction bases numbered 6, after V lost 4 bases and J lost 6 bases. There are 14 residues in the CDR3. CDR3 region: CASSSSGQGFEQYF. The DNA for the CDR3 is TGTGCCAGCAGTTCCTCGGGACAGGGGTTCGAGCAGTACTTC.

This clonotype was observed at least ten times. The V call is TRBV6-2 or TRBV6-3, the J call TRBJ1-2; D ambiguous. The germline CDR1 and CDR2 sequences are MNHEY and SVGEGT. The CDR3 has 17 amino acids. V lost 2 bases and J lost 3, with 19 bases in between. Written as DNA, the CDR3 is TGTGCCAGCAGTTACGGTGTAGGTCAGCGCGGTCACTATGGCTACACCTTC. Its translation is CASSYGVGQRGHYGYTF.